The clone carrying this T cell receptor (beta chain) was counted a single time. The antigen remains undetermined. This entry comes from a study of siplizumab effects on memory and regulatory T cells. Study-wide results and caveats: The authors could not assign a naive or memory phenotype to roughly 80-95% of proliferating CD4+ or CD8+ clones.

CDR1 is LNHDA, CDR2 SQIVND, per germline (reference sequence). The CDR3 has 14 residues. V lost 7 bases and J 0 bases, leaving 9 bases between the germline ends. This table comes from immunoSEQ multiplex PCR, and its TCRdb copy is limited to in-frame clones, with some not included. The sample holds 50,000 or so clones; 93% are singletons and the top ten take about 40%. This chain uses TRBV19 with TRBJ2-2; D unresolved. Material for sequencing was CD8+ T cells sorted from blood. The receptor was derived from a human donor in good health. In DNA form, the CDR3 reads TGTGCCAGTACTCTTTGGGCGAACACCGGGGAGCTGTTTTTT. This encodes CASTLWANTGELFF.